One TCR beta chain is described in this entry. Which antigen it targets is not known. Base-call qualities are not available, and no considerably larger clone is one nucleotide away. The sample originates from a study of blood T cell repertoires in COVID-19 (TCRdb year 2020). Regarding the complete study: Samples covering the acute and convalescent phases of COVID-19 were provided by collaborators in the United States, Italy and Spain. The prospective study material was composed of cDNA or gDNA derived from T cells, B-cell-depleted T cells, or PBMCs. Deeply sampled blood TCRbeta repertoires from subjects exposed to, actively infected with, or recovered from COVID-19 were included in the dataset. The repertoires were made available in a free public database intended to serve as a resource for research on the immune response to SARS-CoV-2. The samples were drawn from two sources: the first 160 participants of the ongoing ImmuneRACE study, and fewer than 1,500 subjects contributed by 6 global collaborators. Nearly every sample came with metadata listing a de-identified subject ID, COVID-19 status, age in years and sex. Where HLA class I and class II types were available, the types were taken from metadata supplied by the sample provider, not from assay-based typing.

Participants in the prospective study were aged 18 to 89 years, lived in some 24 United States geographic areas, and enrolled through a virtual design. Cohort assignment in the prospective study relied on participant-reported clinical history from a screening survey and a study questionnaire. For ImmuneRACE Cohort 3, a participant was defined as recovered based on two consecutive negative NP/OP PCR tests, clearance by a healthcare professional, or resolution of symptoms. Each participant in the prospective study had whole blood, serum and a nasopharyngeal or oropharyngeal swab collected by mobile phlebotomists. Participants in the prospective study had the option to provide additional blood draws and questionnaires over a roughly 2-month period. Before DNA extraction, prospective study blood samples were shipped either frozen or at room temperature. Ends trimmed: V by 6 bases, J by 9 bases; bases unmatched to a gene: 4. The CDR3 runs 12 amino acids, cysteine and phenylalanine included. Only the CDR3 part of the read is kept: 36 bases, read in frame from the first base. CDR1 and CDR2 are read off the germline V gene as SQVTM and ANQGSEA.

The immunoSEQ Assay, a bias-controlled multiplex PCR, was used to amplify TCRbeta CDR3 regions from genomic DNA. In the source study's methods: The number of nucleated cells in each sample was estimated by amplification of reference gene primers within the assay. To quantify the absolute abundance of each unique TCRbeta CDR3 rearrangement, sequence reads were collapsed and filtered. Productive Simpson clonality was computed per sample as the square root of Simpson's diversity index over productive rearrangements. Entries here come from immuneACCESS through TCRdb and include only in-frame sequences with V and J called. Some clones fail to appear in such tables; in the studies checked, an unresolved V gene covers under half of the shortfall, and the cause of the remainder is unknown. The V and J calls and clone size are taken from that table; D and trimming were inferred from the DNA. Counted in this sample were fewer than 250,000 clones; 86% of them appeared once. The ten largest make up roughly 1.9% of the sample.

What the work shows at the level of the full study, not this receptor alone: The quantity of clinical and demographic metadata differed by source and by participant and was supplied without curation.

The chain is made from TRBV29-1 and TRBJ1-4, with 10 bases matching TRBD1. The sample was PBMCs or T cells enriched from blood (not recorded which). This TCR derives from a woman in her forties or fifties who had recovered from COVID-19. The CDR3 reads CSVGTGAQKLFF. The DNA sequence is given as TGCAGCGTAGGGACAGGGGCACAAAAACTGTTTTTT.